This is a list of T cell receptor beta chains from one sample in a study of T cell repertoires in cytomegalovirus infection. TCRdb reprocessed the reads with MiXCR, giving one entry per CDR3 protein. Here the sample spans about 830,000 distinct CDR3 sequences, 32% being singletons. These receptors' antigens are unknown. Sequencing used cultured CD8+ T cells from PBMCs, obtained from culture after CMV antigen stimulation. The receptors were gathered from a human donor in good health (CMV status not recorded). Some clones in this sample may be carry-over from other donors' samples. Each CDR3 is given with its conserved first and last residue. Each record gives: clone size, CDR3 length, V gene, J gene, D gene, CDR3 protein, CDR3 DNA. D genes are given only for firm matches. A clone size is listed for some rows: how often the clone was seen (once, few, many), or a class if it is expanded.

abundance: -
len: 14
v_gene: TRBV19
j_gene: TRBJ1-2
d_gene: -
CDR3aa: CASSTWTVDYGYTF
CDR3nt: TGTGCCAGTAGTACCTGGACGGTAGACTATGGCTACACCTTC

abundance: few
len: 15
v_gene: TRBV12-5
j_gene: TRBJ2-1
d_gene: -
CDR3aa: CASGGRGQPYNEQFF
CDR3nt: TGTGCTAGTGGTGGGAGGGGACAGCCCTACAATGAGCAGTTCTTC

abundance: few
len: 16
v_gene: TRBV4-2
j_gene: TRBJ2-2
d_gene: -
CDR3aa: CASSQEARDYTGELFF
CDR3nt: TGTGCCAGCAGCCAAGAGGCACGGGACTACACCGGGGAGCTGTTTTTT

abundance: many
len: 12
v_gene: TRBV7-8
j_gene: TRBJ2-1
d_gene: TRBD2
CDR3aa: CASSPAGGEQFF
CDR3nt: TGTGCCAGCAGCCCAGCGGGGGGTGAGCAGTTCTTC

abundance: once
len: 14
v_gene: TRBV7-7
j_gene: TRBJ2-1
d_gene: TRBD2
CDR3aa: CASSFIGAGNEQFF
CDR3nt: TGTGCTAGCAGCTTCATTGGAGCGGGGAATGAGCAGTTCTTC

abundance: once
len: 14
v_gene: TRBV6-6
j_gene: TRBJ1-2
d_gene: -
CDR3aa: CASSSRDFAYGYTF
CDR3nt: TGTGCCAGCAGCTCCCGGGACTTTGCCTATGGCTACACCTTC

abundance: -
len: 13
v_gene: TRBV5-4
j_gene: TRBJ1-6
d_gene: -
CDR3aa: CASSLYWDSPLHF
CDR3nt: TGTGCCAGCAGCTTGTACTGGGATTCACCCCTCCACTTT

abundance: -
len: 18
v_gene: TRBV12-5
j_gene: TRBJ2-6
d_gene: -
CDR3aa: CASAPGRDFGSGANVLTF
CDR3nt: TGTGCTAGTGCCCCGGGGCGGGATTTCGGCTCTGGGGCCAACGTCCTGACTTTC

abundance: -
len: 15
v_gene: TRBV14
j_gene: TRBJ2-7
d_gene: TRBD1
CDR3aa: CASSYTDRAEYEQYF
CDR3nt: TGTGCCAGCAGCTATACGGACAGGGCGGAATACGAGCAGTACTTC

abundance: many
len: 14
v_gene: TRBV7-9
j_gene: TRBJ2-5
d_gene: -
CDR3aa: CASSLEQAQETQYF
CDR3nt: TGTGCCAGCAGCTTAGAGCAGGCCCAAGAGACCCAGTACTTC

abundance: -
len: 15
v_gene: TRBV7-6
j_gene: TRBJ1-5
d_gene: -
CDR3aa: CASSFGGVLNQPQHF
CDR3nt: TGTGCCAGCAGCTTCGGGGGGGTACTCAATCAGCCCCAGCATTTT

abundance: -
len: 16
v_gene: TRBV7-4
j_gene: TRBJ2-3
d_gene: TRBD1
CDR3aa: CASSGEDRGPSDTQYF
CDR3nt: TGTGCCAGCAGCGGAGAAGACAGGGGTCCCTCAGATACGCAGTATTTT

abundance: -
len: 16
v_gene: TRBV4-1
j_gene: TRBJ1-3
d_gene: -
CDR3aa: CASSLPSPYAGNTIYF
CDR3nt: TGCGCCAGCAGCCTACCAAGCCCCTACGCCGGAAACACCATATATTTT

abundance: few
len: 15
v_gene: TRBV6-6
j_gene: TRBJ1-2
d_gene: -
CDR3aa: CASRDSEGIGYGYTF
CDR3nt: TGTGCCAGCAGGGATTCCGAGGGGATTGGCTATGGCTACACCTTC

abundance: -
len: 14
v_gene: TRBV27
j_gene: TRBJ1-5
d_gene: -
CDR3aa: CASSLLQGHQPQHF
CDR3nt: TGTGCCAGCAGTTTATTGCAGGGTCATCAGCCCCAGCATTTT

abundance: -
len: 14
v_gene: TRBV2
j_gene: TRBJ2-1
d_gene: TRBD1
CDR3aa: CASPGQGARNEQFF
CDR3nt: TGTGCCAGCCCGGGACAGGGGGCGAGGAATGAGCAGTTCTTC

abundance: many
len: 14
v_gene: TRBV7-2
j_gene: TRBJ2-5
d_gene: -
CDR3aa: CASSFRTVQETQYF
CDR3nt: TGTGCCAGCAGCTTCCGGACAGTACAAGAGACCCAGTACTTC

abundance: -
len: 16
v_gene: TRBV27
j_gene: TRBJ2-3
d_gene: TRBD2
CDR3aa: CASSLMAGGLADTQYF
CDR3nt: TGTGCCAGCAGTTTAATGGCGGGGGGGCTCGCAGATACGCAGTATTTT

abundance: -
len: 9
v_gene: TRBV28
j_gene: TRBJ1-4
d_gene: -
CDR3aa: CARRRGVFF
CDR3nt: TGTGCCAGGAGGAGAGGAGTGTTTTTT

abundance: few
len: 11
v_gene: TRBV27
j_gene: TRBJ1-2
d_gene: -
CDR3aa: CASIGAGGYTF
CDR3nt: TGTGCCAGCATAGGGGCGGGTGGCTACACCTTC

abundance: -
len: 14
v_gene: TRBV7-9
j_gene: TRBJ1-6
d_gene: -
CDR3aa: CASRKGDYNSPLHF
CDR3nt: TGTGCCAGCAGAAAGGGGGACTATAATTCACCCCTCCACTTT

abundance: -
len: 11
v_gene: TRBV5-4
j_gene: TRBJ2-2
d_gene: -
CDR3aa: CASIGAGELFF
CDR3nt: TGTGCCAGCATCGGGGCCGGGGAGCTGTTTTTT

abundance: once
len: 14
v_gene: TRBV10-3
j_gene: TRBJ2-7
d_gene: TRBD1
CDR3aa: CATTPGQALNEQYF
CDR3nt: TGTGCCACCACACCGGGACAGGCCTTGAATGAGCAGTACTTC

abundance: few
len: 17
v_gene: TRBV7-9
j_gene: TRBJ2-6
d_gene: TRBD1
CDR3aa: CASSPGQVISGANVLTF
CDR3nt: TGTGCCAGCAGCCCCGGACAGGTGATTTCTGGGGCCAACGTCCTGACTTTC

abundance: -
len: 14
v_gene: TRBV19
j_gene: TRBJ2-1
d_gene: TRBD1
CDR3aa: CASTPGTDYNEQFF
CDR3nt: TGTGCCAGTACCCCAGGGACAGACTACAATGAGCAGTTCTTC

abundance: -
len: 18
v_gene: TRBV5-6
j_gene: TRBJ2-1
d_gene: -
CDR3aa: CASSFRSAGRLPYNEQFF
CDR3nt: TGTGCCAGCAGCTTTCGATCGGCGGGCCGTCTCCCCTACAATGAGCAGTTCTTC

abundance: few
len: 16
v_gene: TRBV24-1
j_gene: TRBJ2-1
d_gene: TRBD2
CDR3aa: CATSTQGLAGKNEQFF
CDR3nt: TGTGCCACCAGTACCCAGGGACTAGCGGGGAAAAATGAGCAGTTCTTC

abundance: few
len: 14
v_gene: TRBV7-9
j_gene: TRBJ1-1
d_gene: TRBD1
CDR3aa: CASSADRERTEAFF
CDR3nt: TGTGCCAGCAGCGCCGACAGGGAGAGGACTGAAGCTTTCTTT

abundance: many
len: 17
v_gene: TRBV7-6
j_gene: TRBJ1-3
d_gene: -
CDR3aa: CASSFPKAASSGNTIYF
CDR3nt: TGTGCCAGCAGCTTCCCTAAGGCCGCGAGCTCTGGAAACACCATATATTTT

abundance: few
len: 15
v_gene: TRBV5-8
j_gene: TRBJ2-1
d_gene: -
CDR3aa: CASSFDPGGLNEQFF
CDR3nt: TGTGCCAGCAGCTTTGACCCAGGCGGCTTGAATGAGCAGTTCTTC

abundance: -
len: 15
v_gene: TRBV6-1
j_gene: TRBJ1-1
d_gene: -
CDR3aa: CASSEAWGGGTEAFF
CDR3nt: TGTGCCAGCAGTGAAGCTTGGGGGGGGGGGACTGAAGCTTTCTTT

abundance: few
len: 15
v_gene: TRBV6-5
j_gene: TRBJ2-3
d_gene: -
CDR3aa: CASSPQLGLEDTQYF
CDR3nt: TGTGCCAGCAGCCCCCAGCTCGGGTTGGAAGATACGCAGTATTTT

abundance: few
len: 15
v_gene: TRBV14
j_gene: TRBJ1-2
d_gene: -
CDR3aa: CASSQRKDSFFGYTF
CDR3nt: TGTGCCAGCAGCCAAAGGAAGGACAGTTTTTTTGGCTACACCTTC

abundance: few
len: 15
v_gene: TRBV4-3
j_gene: TRBJ2-5
d_gene: -
CDR3aa: CASSQDWDGGETQYF
CDR3nt: TGCGCCAGCAGCCAAGATTGGGACGGAGGGGAGACCCAGTACTTC

abundance: few
len: 16
v_gene: TRBV7-9
j_gene: TRBJ2-5
d_gene: -
CDR3aa: CASSPFRGGLGETQYF
CDR3nt: TGTGCCAGCAGCCCTTTTCGAGGGGGGCTAGGGGAGACCCAGTACTTC

abundance: -
len: 15
v_gene: TRBV4-3
j_gene: TRBJ2-2
d_gene: -
CDR3aa: CASSPRTNGPGELFF
CDR3nt: TGCGCCAGCAGCCCAAGGACAAATGGTCCCGGGGAGCTGTTTTTT

abundance: many
len: 14
v_gene: TRBV7-6
j_gene: TRBJ1-6
d_gene: TRBD1
CDR3aa: CASSHTGEHSPLHF
CDR3nt: TGTGCCAGCAGCCACACAGGGGAGCATTCACCCCTCCACTTT

abundance: -
len: 10
v_gene: TRBV7-9
j_gene: TRBJ1-1
d_gene: -
CDR3aa: CATGTTEAFF
CDR3nt: TGTGCCACCGGGACAACTGAAGCTTTCTTT

abundance: -
len: 14
v_gene: TRBV27
j_gene: TRBJ1-1
d_gene: TRBD1
CDR3aa: CASRWDRLNTEAFF
CDR3nt: TGTGCCAGCCGCTGGGACAGATTGAACACTGAAGCTTTCTTT

abundance: few
len: 16
v_gene: TRBV7-9
j_gene: TRBJ2-5
d_gene: TRBD1
CDR3aa: CASSGQGAGLRETQYF
CDR3nt: TGTGCCAGCAGCGGACAGGGGGCAGGTTTACGAGAGACCCAGTACTTC

abundance: few
len: 15
v_gene: TRBV9
j_gene: TRBJ2-1
d_gene: -
CDR3aa: CASSVAGLEDNEQFF
CDR3nt: TGTGCCAGCAGCGTAGCTGGGCTGGAGGACAATGAGCAGTTCTTC

abundance: -
len: 14
v_gene: TRBV27
j_gene: TRBJ1-1
d_gene: -
CDR3aa: CASSSWGMNTEAFF
CDR3nt: TGTGCCAGCAGTTCCTGGGGCATGAACACTGAAGCTTTCTTT

abundance: -
len: 14
v_gene: TRBV10-3
j_gene: TRBJ2-6
d_gene: -
CDR3aa: CATRVDSGANVLTF
CDR3nt: TGTGCCACCAGGGTGGACTCTGGGGCCAACGTCCTGACTTTC

abundance: few
len: 12
v_gene: TRBV7-9
j_gene: TRBJ2-5
d_gene: -
CDR3aa: CASSTNQETQYF
CDR3nt: TGTGCCAGCAGCACCAACCAAGAGACCCAGTACTTC

abundance: -
len: 17
v_gene: TRBV24-1
j_gene: TRBJ2-2
d_gene: TRBD1
CDR3aa: CATRAGPGQGNTGELFF
CDR3nt: TGTGCCACCAGAGCCGGTCCGGGACAGGGAAACACCGGGGAGCTGTTTTTT